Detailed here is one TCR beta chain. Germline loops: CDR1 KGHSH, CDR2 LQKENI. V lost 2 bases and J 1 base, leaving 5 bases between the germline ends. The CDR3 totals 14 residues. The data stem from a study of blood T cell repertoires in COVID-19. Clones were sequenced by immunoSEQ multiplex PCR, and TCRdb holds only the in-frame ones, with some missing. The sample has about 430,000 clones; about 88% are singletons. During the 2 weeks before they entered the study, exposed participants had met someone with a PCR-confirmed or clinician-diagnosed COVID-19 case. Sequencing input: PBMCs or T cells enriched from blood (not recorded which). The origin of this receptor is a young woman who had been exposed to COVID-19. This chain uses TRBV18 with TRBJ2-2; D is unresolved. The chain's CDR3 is CASSPSQNTGELFF. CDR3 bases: TGTGCCAGCTCACCATCACAGAACACCGGGGAGCTGTTTTTT.